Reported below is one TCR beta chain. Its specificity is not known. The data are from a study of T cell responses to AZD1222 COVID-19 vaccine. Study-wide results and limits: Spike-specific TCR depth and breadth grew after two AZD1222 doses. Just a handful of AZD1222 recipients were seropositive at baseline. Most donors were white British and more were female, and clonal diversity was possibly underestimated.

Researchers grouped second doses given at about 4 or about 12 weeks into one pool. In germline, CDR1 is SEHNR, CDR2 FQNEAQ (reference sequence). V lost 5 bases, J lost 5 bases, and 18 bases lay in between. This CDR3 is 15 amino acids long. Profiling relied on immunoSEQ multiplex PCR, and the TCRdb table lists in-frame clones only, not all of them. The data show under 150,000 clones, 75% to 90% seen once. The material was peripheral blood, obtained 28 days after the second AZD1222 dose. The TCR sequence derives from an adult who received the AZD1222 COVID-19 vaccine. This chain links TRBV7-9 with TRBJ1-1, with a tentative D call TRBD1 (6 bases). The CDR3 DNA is TGTGCCAGCAGCCTAACAGGGATCCGAACAACTGAAGCTTTCTTT. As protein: CASSLTGIRTTEAFF.